This T cell receptor (beta chain) was captured by sequencing in a study of blood T cell repertoires in COVID-19. Libraries were prepared by immunoSEQ multiplex PCR; TCRdb keeps only in-frame clonotypes and omits some of them. Here the sample spans about 100,000 clones, approximately 90% being singletons. The CDR3 extends over 16 amino acids. Germline loops: CDR1 SGHTA, CDR2 FQGNSA. V gave up 0 bases and J gave up 6 bases, with 14 bases separating them. The source material was peripheral blood. The TCR sequence derives from a human donor with COVID-19, enrolled during active disease. The donor label of this sample is uncertain. The rearrangement uses TRBV7-2 and TRBJ2-2; D not resolved. The CDR3 region is CASSLALYRRSGELFF. For the CDR3, the DNA is TGTGCCAGCAGCTTAGCGCTATACAGACGATCCGGGGAGCTGTTTTTT.